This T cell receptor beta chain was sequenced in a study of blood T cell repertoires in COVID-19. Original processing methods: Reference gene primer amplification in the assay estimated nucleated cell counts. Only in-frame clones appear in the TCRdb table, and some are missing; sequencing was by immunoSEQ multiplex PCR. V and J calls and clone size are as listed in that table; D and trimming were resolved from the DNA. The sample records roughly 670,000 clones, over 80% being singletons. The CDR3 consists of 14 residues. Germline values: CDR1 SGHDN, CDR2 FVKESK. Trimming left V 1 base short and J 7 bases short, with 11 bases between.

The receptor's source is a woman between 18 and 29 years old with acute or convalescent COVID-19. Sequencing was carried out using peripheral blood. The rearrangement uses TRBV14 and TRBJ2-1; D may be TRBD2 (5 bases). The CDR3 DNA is TGTGCCAGCAGCCAAGTGGAGAGGGTTAATGAGCAGTTCTTC. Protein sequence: CASSQVERVNEQFF.